This TCR beta chain was captured in a study of PD-L1 blockade in urothelial cancer. About the research overall: Analyzed time points were 3 weeks (second dose) and 6 weeks after therapy began.

The CDR3 contains 15 residues. V shed 0 bases and J shed 0 bases, with 9 bases lying between them. The germline gives CDR1 SGHDT, CDR2 YYEEEE. Study-level results: Durable-benefit patients expanded tumor-associated blood clones more at 3 weeks.

Concerning this clone itself: The antigen is unknown.

This table comes from immunoSEQ multiplex PCR, and its TCRdb copy is limited to in-frame clones, with some not included. Of about 48,000 clones listed, roughly 86% are singletons. Time point in this sample: peripheral blood 6 weeks after treatment start. The clonotype comes from a man aged 60 to 69 with urothelial cancer. Here the sequenced sample was PBMCs, taken around atezolizumab (anti-PD-L1) treatment. This chain uses TRBV5-6 with TRBJ1-2; D unclear. Here the CDR3 DNA reads TGTGCCAGCAGCTTGGGAACAGCCACTAACTATGGCTACACCTTC. Protein product: CASSLGTATNYGYTF.